The sequence of this T cell receptor beta chain was determined in a study of control samples from healthy donors and cancer patients. The protocol was immunoSEQ multiplex PCR, while the TCRdb copy is restricted to in-frame clones and leaves out a portion. The table records about 85,000 clones, 85% to 90% of them present only once. V was trimmed by 0 bases and J by 9 bases, leaving 15 bases between them. Germline loops: CDR1 WSHSY, CDR2 SAAADI. CDR3 length equals 16 residues. The receptor was derived from an older woman in good health. The sequenced sample consisted of blood. The V call is TRBV10-2, the J call TRBJ1-6; no definite D call. The CDR3 reads CASSESVGRSLSPLHF. Written as DNA, the CDR3 is TGCGCCAGCAGTGAGTCGGTGGGCAGGTCCCTTTCACCCCTCCACTTT.